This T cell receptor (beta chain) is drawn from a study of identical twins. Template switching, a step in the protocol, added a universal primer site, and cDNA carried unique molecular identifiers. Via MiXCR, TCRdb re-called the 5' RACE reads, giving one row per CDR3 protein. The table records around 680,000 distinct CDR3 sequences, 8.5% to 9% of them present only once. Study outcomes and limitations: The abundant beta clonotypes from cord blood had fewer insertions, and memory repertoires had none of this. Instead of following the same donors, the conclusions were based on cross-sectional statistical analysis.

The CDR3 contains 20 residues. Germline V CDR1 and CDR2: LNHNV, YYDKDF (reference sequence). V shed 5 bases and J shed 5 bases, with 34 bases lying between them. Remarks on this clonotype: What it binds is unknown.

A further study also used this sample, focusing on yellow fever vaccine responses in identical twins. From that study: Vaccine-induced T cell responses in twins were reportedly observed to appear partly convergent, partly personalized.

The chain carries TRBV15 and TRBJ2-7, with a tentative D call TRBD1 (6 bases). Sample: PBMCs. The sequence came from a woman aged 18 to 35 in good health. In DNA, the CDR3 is TGTGCCACCAGCGGATACCTTGCTGTCGGCCGGCAGGGGATGAGGAACGAGCAGTACTTC. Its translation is CATSGYLAVGRQGMRNEQYF.